This T cell receptor (beta chain) is from a study of beta chain features in type 1 diabetes. Details on this clone: Its target is unknown.

Study-wide results and limits: Still unanswered here is whether HLA type influences TCRB rearrangement. In every one of the four CD4+ subsets, TCRB CDR3s were moderately but significantly shorter in Type 1 diabetes patients.

By way of CD45RO/CCR7/CD25/CD127/CD95/CD27, the CD4+ regulatory, stem cell-like memory, central memory and naive cells were sorted. The purity of all sorted populations exceeded 95%. Germline CDR1 SEHNR, CDR2 FQNEAQ (reference sequence). The junction had 8 bases not matched to a gene; V was cut back by 5 bases and J by 5 bases. The CDR3 sequence is 14 residues long. Expressed TCRB transcripts were sequenced, since all the RNA that had been isolated was reverse transcribed. Method: immunoSEQ multiplex PCR; TCRdb's copy keeps in-frame clones and lacks some. The repertoire holds approximately 60,000 clones, with roughly half as singletons.

The sequenced material came from Tregs from blood. The sequence was obtained from a woman in her thirties or forties with type 1 diabetes. The V gene is TRBV7-9, the J gene TRBJ1-1; 7 bases line up with TRBD1. CDR3 nucleotide sequence: TGTGCCAGCAGCAAGGACAGGTCCGAGACTGAAGCTTTCTTT. Translation gives CASSKDRSETEAFF.